Listed below are T cell receptor beta chains from one sample, sequenced in a study of cytomegalovirus exposure and HLA in healthy donors. Some clones are missing from TCRdb's copy, which holds only in-frame ones; the method was immunoSEQ multiplex PCR. The sample includes about 200,000 clones, about three quarters of them seen just once. Sequencing was done on a sample of PBMCs. These receptors were taken from a woman aged 25 to 45 in good health and CMV-seronegative. The CDR3 runs from the conserved cysteine through the conserved F or W. The D gene is left open where the match is weak. Only part of the rows carry a size: once, few, many, or a class if the clone is expanded.

V	D	size	J	CDR3	DNA
TRBV5-4	-	-	TRBJ1-4	CASSLRANEKLFF	TGTGCCAGCAGCCTCCGGGCTAATGAAAAACTGTTTTTT
TRBV10-1	-	-	TRBJ2-5	CASSESRGGGETQYF	TGCGCCAGCAGTGAGTCGAGGGGGGGCGGGGAGACCCAGTACTTC
TRBV2	TRBD1	-	TRBJ1-3	CASTRQGGSSGNTIYF	TGTGCCAGCACCAGACAGGGAGGTTCCTCTGGAAACACCATATATTTT
TRBV9	-	-	TRBJ2-7	CASSVDVGAYEQYF	TGTGCCAGCAGCGTAGATGTAGGGGCCTACGAGCAGTACTTC
TRBV2	-	-	TRBJ1-2	CASSELSRGHGYTF	TGTGCCAGCAGTGAATTGAGCAGGGGACATGGCTACACCTTC
TRBV5-1	-	-	TRBJ2-5	CASSLVAEETQYF	TGCGCCAGCAGCTTGGTCGCAGAAGAGACCCAGTACTTC
TRBV5-1	TRBD2	-	TRBJ2-1	CASTTGTSANEQFF	TGCGCCAGCACCACCGGGACTAGCGCGAATGAGCAGTTCTTC
TRBV25-1	-	few	TRBJ2-1	CASSESGRVFDEQFF	TGTGCCAGCAGTGAATCAGGGCGTGTTTTTGATGAGCAGTTCTTC
TRBV6-5	TRBD2	-	TRBJ2-7	CASSWGLTYEQYF	TGTGCCAGCAGTTGGGGACTAACCTACGAGCAGTACTTC
TRBV6-6	-	-	TRBJ1-5	CASSYSPAGSNQPQHF	TGTGCCAGCAGTTACTCCCCTGCGGGTAGCAATCAGCCCCAGCATTTT
TRBV2	TRBD2	-	TRBJ2-2	CASSKNGGSGGLFF	TGTGCCAGCAGTAAAAACGGCGGCTCGGGGGGTCTGTTTTTT
TRBV5-1	-	once	TRBJ1-6	CASSLEHYNSPLHF	TGCGCCAGCAGCTTGGAGCACTATAATTCACCCCTCCACTTT
TRBV28	-	-	TRBJ1-2	CASSSIAGGLNYGYTF	TGTGCCAGCAGTTCGATTGCCGGGGGGCTTAACTATGGCTACACCTTC
TRBV19	-	-	TRBJ1-1	CASSRGGLNTEAFF	TGTGCCAGTAGTCGGGGGGGGTTGAACACTGAAGCTTTCTTT
TRBV5-4	TRBD1	-	TRBJ1-1	CASSPSGDRAKGTEAFF	TGTGCCAGCAGCCCATCGGGGGACAGAGCAAAGGGTACTGAAGCTTTCTTT
TRBV6-5	-	-	TRBJ1-5	CASRSVGNQPQHF	TGTGCCAGCAGGTCGGTCGGTAATCAGCCCCAGCATTTT
TRBV4-1	-	-	TRBJ2-2	CASSQAGHANTGELFF	TGCGCCAGCAGCCAAGCGGGACACGCTAACACCGGGGAGCTGTTTTTT
TRBV5-1	TRBD1	-	TRBJ1-2	CASSPRQGAGGYTF	TGCGCCAGCAGCCCGCGACAGGGGGCGGGAGGCTACACCTTC
TRBV29-1	TRBD1	-	TRBJ1-5	CSIAGQANQPQHF	TGCAGTATCGCCGGACAGGCAAATCAGCCCCAGCATTTT